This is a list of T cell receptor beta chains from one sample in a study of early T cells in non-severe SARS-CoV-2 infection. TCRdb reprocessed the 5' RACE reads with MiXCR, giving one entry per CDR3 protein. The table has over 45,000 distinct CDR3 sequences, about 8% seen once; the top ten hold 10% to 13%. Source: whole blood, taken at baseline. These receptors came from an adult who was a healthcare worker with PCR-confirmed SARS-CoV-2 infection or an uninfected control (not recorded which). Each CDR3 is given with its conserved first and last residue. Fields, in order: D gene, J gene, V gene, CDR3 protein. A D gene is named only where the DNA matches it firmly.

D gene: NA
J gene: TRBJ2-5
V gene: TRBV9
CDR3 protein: CASSSGPGRETQYF

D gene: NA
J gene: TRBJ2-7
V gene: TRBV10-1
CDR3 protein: CASSEPLSGQSGSNEQYF

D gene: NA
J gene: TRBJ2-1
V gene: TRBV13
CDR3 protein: CASSPPGAIEQFF

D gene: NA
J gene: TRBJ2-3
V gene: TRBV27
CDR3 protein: CASSLTSLGDTQYF

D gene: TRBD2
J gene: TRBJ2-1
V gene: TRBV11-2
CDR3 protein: CASSLGGGRFHNEQFF

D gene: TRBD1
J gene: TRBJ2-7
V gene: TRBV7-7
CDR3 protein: CASSSGTGTVQYF

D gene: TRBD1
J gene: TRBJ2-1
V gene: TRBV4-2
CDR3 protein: CASSQDGVGQGAYNEQFF

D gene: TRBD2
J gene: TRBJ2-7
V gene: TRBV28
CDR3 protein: CASSLSAGGGFEQYF

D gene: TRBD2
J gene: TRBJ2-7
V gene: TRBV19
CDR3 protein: CASSPLAGAYYEQYF

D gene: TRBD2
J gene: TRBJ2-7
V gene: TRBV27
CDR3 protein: CASSLTAGDGYEQYF

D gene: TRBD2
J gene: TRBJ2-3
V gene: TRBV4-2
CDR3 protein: CASSTQTSGKGADTQYF

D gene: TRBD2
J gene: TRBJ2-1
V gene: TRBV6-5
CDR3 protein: CASSYSVSGYNEQFF

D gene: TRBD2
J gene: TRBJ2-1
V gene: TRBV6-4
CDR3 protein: CASSDSSGSYNEQFF

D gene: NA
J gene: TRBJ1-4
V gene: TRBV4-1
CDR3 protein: CASSHRLTAANEKLFF

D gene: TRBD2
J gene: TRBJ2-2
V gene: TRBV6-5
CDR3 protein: CASSQGSLAVTTGELFF

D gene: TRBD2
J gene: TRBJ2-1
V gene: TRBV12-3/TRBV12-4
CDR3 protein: CASSLARLAGGWEQFF

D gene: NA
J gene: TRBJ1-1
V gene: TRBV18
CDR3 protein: CASSLTVPFEAFF

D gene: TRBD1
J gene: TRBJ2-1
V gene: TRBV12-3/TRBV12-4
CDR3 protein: CASSRGQGASEQFF

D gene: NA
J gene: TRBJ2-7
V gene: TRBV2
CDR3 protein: CASSEARAGLGEQYF

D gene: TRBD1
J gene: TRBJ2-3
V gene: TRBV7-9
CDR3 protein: CASSQGQGDTDTQYF

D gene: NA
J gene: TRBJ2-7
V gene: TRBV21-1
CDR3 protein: CASSKSAYEQYF

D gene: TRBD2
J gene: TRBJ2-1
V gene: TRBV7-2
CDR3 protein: CASSSLAGGLYNEQFF

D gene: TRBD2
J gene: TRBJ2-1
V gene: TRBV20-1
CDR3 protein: CSAKGLVSYNEQFF

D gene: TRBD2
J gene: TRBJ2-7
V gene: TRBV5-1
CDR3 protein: CASSLGGLAGAYEQYF

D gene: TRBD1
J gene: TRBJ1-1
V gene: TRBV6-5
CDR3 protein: CASTPTPGQENEAFF

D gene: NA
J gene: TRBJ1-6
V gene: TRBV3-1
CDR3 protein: CASSLRALNNSPLHF

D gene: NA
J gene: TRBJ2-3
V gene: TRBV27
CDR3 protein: CASSHGLGDTQYF

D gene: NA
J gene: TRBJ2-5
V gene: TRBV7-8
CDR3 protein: CASSVVTVQETQYF

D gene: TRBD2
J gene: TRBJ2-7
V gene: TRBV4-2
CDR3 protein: CASSQVQRGEQYF

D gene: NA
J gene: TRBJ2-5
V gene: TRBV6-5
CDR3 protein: CASRGWGLTGETQYF

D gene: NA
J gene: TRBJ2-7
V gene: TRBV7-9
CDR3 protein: CASSLQTYEQYF

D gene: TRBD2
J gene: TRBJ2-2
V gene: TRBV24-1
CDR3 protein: CATSDQWAGATTGELFF

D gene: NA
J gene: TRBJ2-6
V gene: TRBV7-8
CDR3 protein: CASSLDGANVLTF

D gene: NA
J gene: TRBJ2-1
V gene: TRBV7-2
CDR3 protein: CASAGSSYNEQFF

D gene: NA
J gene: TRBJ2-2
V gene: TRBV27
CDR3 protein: CASSSQVGELFF

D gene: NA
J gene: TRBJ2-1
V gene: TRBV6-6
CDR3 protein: CASIASRVKDEQFF

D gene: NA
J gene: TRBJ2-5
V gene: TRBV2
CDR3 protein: CASTVGAKETQYF